What follows are 27 T cell receptor beta chains derived from one specimen sequenced in a study of OX40 agonist ivuxolimab in advanced cancers. Here immunoSEQ multiplex PCR was the method, and the copy in TCRdb shows in-frame clones only, minus some. The table lists 40,000 or so clones, just under 85% of them singletons. Here the sequenced sample was CD4+ or CD8+ T cells sorted from blood, taken in a trial of the OX40 agonist ivuxolimab. These receptors originate from an adult with an advanced solid tumor such as melanoma, head and neck, liver or kidney cancer.

This clone was seen only a few times. The chain carries TRBV4-1 and TRBJ1-1; D is ambiguous. CDR3 length: 14 residues. V was trimmed by 0 bases and J by 1 base, leaving 6 bases between them. The germline V gene encodes CDR1 MGHRA and CDR2 YSYEKL. The CDR3 bases are TGCGCCAGCAGCCAAGACGCCCGGAACACTGAAGCTTTCTTT. Residues: CASSQDARNTEAFF.

V and J are TRBV6-5 and TRBJ1-1; weak D call: TRBD1 (6 bases). The V and J ends lost 7 bases and 5 bases respectively, with 17 bases between them. Germline values: CDR1 MNHEY, CDR2 SVGAGI. This CDR3 has 14 amino acids. The CDR3 DNA follows: TGTGCCAGCAATCCACAAGGAGGGGGGACTGAAGCTTTCTTT. Its protein product is CASNPQGGGTEAFF.

The rearrangement uses TRBV29-1 and TRBJ2-3, with a tentative D call TRBD2 (6 bases). V was clipped by 6 bases and J by 8 bases, with 30 bases between them. The V gene's germline CDR1 is SQVTM and CDR2 ANQGSEA. The length of the CDR3 is 17 residues. Here the CDR3 reads CSVPFSSVPFVGGTQYF. The CDR3 nucleotides read TGCAGCGTCCCATTTTCTAGCGTCCCCTTCGTCGGGGGTACGCAGTATTTT.

V and J are TRBV28 and TRBJ2-7, with 7 bases identical to TRBD2. The germline V gene encodes CDR1 MDHEN and CDR2 SYDVKM. This CDR3 spans 13 amino acids. Trimming cost V 9 bases and J 3 bases; bases outside gene matches: 8. The CDR3 DNA reads TGTGCCAGTCTACCGGGGGGAAACTACGAGCAGTACTTC. Protein sequence: CASLPGGNYEQYF.

The chain has TRBV4-1 and TRBJ2-7; D remains unclear. Trimming removed 2 bases from V and 2 bases from J, with 10 bases in between. The CDR3 has 14 amino acids. CDR1 and CDR2 (germline): MGHRA, YSYEKL. CDR3 DNA: TGCGCCAGCAGCCAATCGGCCTTTACCTACGAGCAGTACTTC. This translates into CASSQSAFTYEQYF.

This chain joins TRBV19 and TRBJ1-6; tentative D call: TRBD1 (5 bases). With 5 bases removed from V and 7 bases from J, the gap between germline ends came to 18 bases. Germline CDR1 LNHDA, CDR2 SQIVND (reference sequence). The CDR3 extends over 16 amino acids. The DNA for the CDR3 is TGTGCCAGTAGTGAGCGCCCGGGACGAAGGAATTCACCCCTCCACTTT. It is translated as CASSERPGRRNSPLHF.

This chain connects TRBV25-1 to TRBJ1-1; D ambiguous. This CDR3 region has 13 residues. The germline gives CDR1 MGHDK, CDR2 SYGVNS. Deletions cut 0 bases from V and 8 bases from J, with 10 bases between. Here the CDR3 reads CASSEYPGREAFF. As DNA, the CDR3 is TGTGCCAGCAGTGAATACCCAGGAAGGGAAGCTTTCTTT. Combining the CDR3 with reference TRBV25-1 and TRBJ1-1 gives the whole variable domain EADIYQTPRYLVIGTGKKITLECSQTMGHDKMYWYQQDPGMELHLIHYSYGVNSTEKGDLSSESTVSRIRTEHFPLTLESARPSHTSQYLCASSEYPGREAFFGQGTRLTVV.

The rearrangement links TRBV10-2 to TRBJ2-3, with D perhaps matching TRBD2 (7 bases). V lost 8 bases to trimming and J lost 6 bases, with 15 bases between them. The CDR3 sequence is 13 residues long. Germline CDR1 and CDR2: WSHSY and SAAADI. CDR3 protein: CASGGGRRDTQYF. In DNA form, the CDR3 reads TGCGCCAGCGGGGGGGGCCGGCGGGATACGCAGTATTTT.

This clone was observed once. The chain has TRBV13 and TRBJ2-1; D perhaps matches TRBD1 (5 bases). Germline loops: CDR1 PRHDT, CDR2 FYEKMQ (reference sequence). The CDR3 is 15 residues long. Between the trimmed V and J ends, which lost 2 bases and 7 bases, there was a span of 15 bases. The CDR3 DNA follows: TGTGCCAGCAGCTTACTCAGTCAGGGAAGGAATGAGCAGTTCTTC. Translating it yields CASSLLSQGRNEQFF.

The rearrangement uses TRBV12-5 and TRBJ1-3, with unresolved D. The V and J ends lost 1 base and 0 bases respectively, with 10 bases between them. CDR3 length: 16 residues. Germline V gives CDR1 LGHNT, CDR2 FRNRAP. The CDR3 DNA reads as TGTGCTAGTGGTTTGGCGCCCCTCCACTCTGGAAACACCATATATTTT. Translated: CASGLAPLHSGNTIYF.

The chain is built from TRBV5-1 and TRBJ2-5, with 8 bases that match TRBD2. The CDR3 length is 15 residues. Germline V CDR1 and CDR2: SGHRS, YFSETQ. After removal of 0 bases from V and 4 bases from J, the junction contained 5 bases not matched to a gene. The CDR3 region has the DNA TGCGCCAGCAGCTTGGTCTCGGGGGGGAGAGAGACCCAGTACTTC. Translation gives CASSLVSGGRETQYF.

This clone was observed once. The rearrangement uses TRBV18 and TRBJ2-7, with D maybe TRBD1 (6 bases). Germline CDR1 is KGHSH and CDR2 is LQKENI. Trimming removed 0 bases from V and 3 bases from J, with 15 bases in between. This CDR3 comprises 16 residues. The CDR3 here is CASSPPRRGVSYEQYF. The DNA for the CDR3 is TGTGCCAGCTCACCACCCCGCAGGGGCGTCAGCTACGAGCAGTACTTC.

This chain links TRBV13 with TRBJ2-3, with TRBD2 as a possible D gene (7 bases). The germline CDR1 and CDR2 sequences are PRHDT and FYEKMQ (reference sequence). V lost 1 base and J 2 bases, leaving 10 bases between the germline ends. The CDR3 extends over 15 amino acids. The CDR3 sequence is CASSLAGGFTDTQYF. CDR3 in DNA: TGTGCCAGCAGCTTAGCGGGGGGCTTCACAGATACGCAGTATTTT.

This chain uses TRBV5-1 with TRBJ2-2, with a tentative D call TRBD1 (6 bases). V lost 3 bases to trimming and J lost 3 bases, with 9 bases between them. The CDR3 has 14 amino acids. Looked up from germline, CDR1 is SGHRS and CDR2 is YFSETQ. CDR3 DNA: TGCGCCAGCAGCTCACAGGGATACACCGGGGAGCTGTTTTTT. Its protein product is CASSSQGYTGELFF.

This chain connects TRBV2 to TRBJ2-1; D is perhaps TRBD1 (5 bases). Germline V gene sequence: CDR1 SNHLY, CDR2 FYNNEI. This CDR3 is 14 amino acids long. V lost 8 bases and J 2 bases, leaving 13 bases between the germline ends. This CDR3 reads CASLARGTYNEQFF. The CDR3 bases are TGTGCCAGCTTGGCTAGGGGAACCTACAATGAGCAGTTCTTC.

The gene calls are TRBV5-4 and TRBJ1-1; 9 bases are a match to TRBD1. The CDR3 sequence is 15 residues long. V lost 4 bases, J lost 7 bases, and 11 bases stayed unmatched. The germline V gene encodes CDR1 SGHNT and CDR2 YYREEE (reference sequence). Here the CDR3 reads CASSGGQGPFGEAFF. CDR3 DNA: TGTGCCAGCAGCGGCGGACAGGGGCCCTTTGGTGAAGCTTTCTTT.

The rearrangement joins TRBV7-8 to TRBJ2-7; D is unresolved. The V and J ends lost 1 base and 0 bases respectively, with 7 bases between them. The germline CDR1 and CDR2 sequences are SGHVS and FQNEAQ. The CDR3 contains 14 residues. CDR3 DNA: TGTGCCAGCAGCTTAGGTAGGAGCTCCTACGAGCAGTACTTC. It specifies CASSLGRSSYEQYF.

This chain uses TRBV18 with TRBJ2-1, with 9 bases matching TRBD1. The CDR3 runs 18 residues. Germline V gene data show CDR1 as KGHSH and CDR2 as LQKENI. V lost 1 base and J lost 0; bases outside the gene matches: 7. The CDR3, as DNA: TGTGCCAGCTCACCACAACAGGGGGCGGGTAGCTCCTACAATGAGCAGTTCTTC. Protein sequence: CASSPQQGAGSSYNEQFF. The variable domain in full, completed from reference TRBV18 and TRBJ2-1, reads NAGVMQNPRHLVRRRGQEARLRCSPMKGHSHVYWYRQLPEEGLKFMVYLQKENIIDESGMPKERFSAEFPKEGPSILRIQQVVRGDSAAYFCASSPQQGAGSSYNEQFFGPGTRLTVL.

J is TRBJ2-7 and V is TRBV5-6; D may be TRBD1 (6 bases). Germline V gives CDR1 SGHDT, CDR2 YYEEEE. The CDR3 contains 14 residues. The V and J ends lost 4 bases and 3 bases respectively, with 14 bases between them. Written as DNA, the CDR3 is TGTGCCAGCAGCCCGGGACACCAGAACTACGAGCAGTACTTC. Translating it yields CASSPGHQNYEQYF.

CDR3: CATSTRTGGAGELFF. The CDR3 nucleotides are TGTGCCACCAGCACCCGGACAGGGGGCGCCGGGGAGCTGTTTTTT. V usage is TRBV15 and J usage is TRBJ2-2; 11 nucleotides align to TRBD1. The V and J ends lost 4 bases and 6 bases, in that order; junction bases with no gene match: 4. Germline V gives CDR1 LNHNV, CDR2 YYDKDF (reference sequence). The CDR3 covers 15 residues.

The chain uses TRBV13 and TRBJ1-5; no definite D call. The CDR3 is made up of 12 amino acids. Germline V gene data show CDR1 as PRHDT and CDR2 as FYEKMQ (reference sequence). Deletions cut 6 bases from V and 6 bases from J, with 9 bases between. CDR3: CASSDEGQPQHF. In nucleotides, the CDR3 is TGTGCCAGCAGTGATGAGGGTCAGCCCCAGCATTTT.

This clone was seen a few times. The V gene is TRBV6-6, the J gene TRBJ2-7; D gene uncertain. The CDR3 covers 12 residues. CDR1 is MNHNY, CDR2 SVGAGI, per germline (reference sequence). Trimming took 6 bases from V and 4 from J, leaving 10 bases between them. The CDR3 nucleotides are TGTGCCAGCAGCTTGCAGCCGTACGAGCAGTACTTC. This sequence encodes CASSLQPYEQYF.

The rearrangement links TRBV11-2 to TRBJ2-1, with D possibly called TRBD1 or TRBD2 (5 bases each). V gave up 1 base and J gave up 5 bases, with 15 bases separating them. This CDR3 comprises 16 residues. CDR1 SGHAT and CDR2 FQNNGV come from the germline V gene. This CDR3 is CASSLAGTAFDNEQFF. The CDR3 DNA is TGTGCCAGCAGCTTAGCCGGGACCGCTTTCGACAATGAGCAGTTCTTC. The variable domain in full, completed from reference TRBV11-2 and TRBJ2-1, reads EAGVAQSPRYKIIEKRQSVAFWCNPISGHATLYWYQQILGQGPKLLIQFQNNGVVDDSQLPKDRFSAERLKGVDSTLKIQPAKLEDSAVYLCASSLAGTAFDNEQFFGPGTRLTVL.

This clone is categorized as medium-sized (0.01 to 0.1%). The chain carries TRBV7-6 and TRBJ2-5, with a weak D call TRBD2 (5 bases). The V end lost 4 bases, the J end lost 7 bases, and 13 bases lay between the germline ends. Germline values: CDR1 SGHVS, CDR2 FNYEAQ. This CDR3 has 13 residues. CDR3 sequence (DNA): TGTGCCAGCAGCTCTGAAGAGGGCGGGACCCAGTACTTC. Protein: CASSSEEGGTQYF.

The chain uses TRBV5-1 and TRBJ2-7, with D tentatively TRBD1 (6 bases). The germline gives CDR1 SGHRS, CDR2 YFSETQ. V lost 3 bases, J lost 1 base, and 14 bases lay in between. This CDR3 spans 15 amino acids. The CDR3 DNA is TGCGCCAGCAGCTCCGACAGGCTCAATTCCTACGAGCAGTACTTC. Translating it yields CASSSDRLNSYEQYF.

The V and J genes are TRBV7-6 and TRBJ2-3; TRBD1 matches 7 bases. This CDR3 spans 15 amino acids. CDR1 and CDR2 (germline): SGHVS, FNYEAQ. V trimming: 5 bases; J trimming: 3 bases; junction bases outside the gene matches: 8. The CDR3 loop reads CASSPGTVITDTQYF. In nucleotides, the CDR3 is TGTGCCAGCAGCCCAGGGACAGTAATAACAGATACGCAGTATTTT.

The V gene is TRBV6-4, the J gene TRBJ2-1; 7 nucleotides agree with TRBD1. The length of the CDR3 is 15 residues. The germline V gene has CDR1 MRHNA and CDR2 SNTAGT. After removal of 3 bases from V and 4 bases from J, the junction contained 6 bases not matched to a gene. CDR3 amino acids: CASSEGGGEYNEQFF. CDR3 bases: TGTGCCAGCAGTGAAGGGGGCGGAGAGTACAATGAGCAGTTCTTC.